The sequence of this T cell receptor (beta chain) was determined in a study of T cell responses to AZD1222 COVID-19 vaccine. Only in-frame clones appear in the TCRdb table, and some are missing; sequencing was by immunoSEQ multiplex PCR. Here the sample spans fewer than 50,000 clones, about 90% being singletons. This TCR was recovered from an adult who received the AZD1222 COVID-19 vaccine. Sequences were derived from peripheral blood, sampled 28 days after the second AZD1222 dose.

The CDR3 coding sequence is TGTGCCAGCAGCCAAGAGGAAGGGACCGGGGAGCTGTTTTTT. Its translation: CASSQEEGTGELFF. The V gene is TRBV4-2, the J gene TRBJ2-2; D is undetermined. CDR3 length: 14 amino acids. Trimming removed 0 bases from V and 5 bases from J, with 7 bases in between. Germline CDR1 LGHNA, CDR2 YNFKEQ.